Below, one T cell receptor beta chain is given with its context. The source of the sample is a study of PD-1 blockade in classical Hodgkin lymphoma. This table comes from immunoSEQ multiplex PCR, and its TCRdb copy is limited to in-frame clones, with some not included. This table holds approximately 45,000 clones, approximately 91% found once. CDR3 length equals 17 residues. Trimming cost V 4 bases and J 5 bases, with 22 bases left between them. Time point meaning: newly diagnosed, previously untreated cHL patient sample. Researchers used newly diagnosed, untreated classical Hodgkin lymphoma PBMCs for comparison.

The genes are TRBV23-1 and TRBJ2-3; D tentatively fits TRBD1 or TRBD2 (5 bases each). TRBV23-1 is assigned to the ORF class and has an uncertain function. The sequencing input was peripheral blood mononuclear cells (PBMCs). The TCR sequence derives from a human donor with classical Hodgkin lymphoma. CDR3 sequence (DNA): TGCGCCAGCAGTCCTCCCCCCGGGACCAAAAGTAGAGATACGCAGTATTTT. Translating gives CASSPPPGTKSRDTQYF.